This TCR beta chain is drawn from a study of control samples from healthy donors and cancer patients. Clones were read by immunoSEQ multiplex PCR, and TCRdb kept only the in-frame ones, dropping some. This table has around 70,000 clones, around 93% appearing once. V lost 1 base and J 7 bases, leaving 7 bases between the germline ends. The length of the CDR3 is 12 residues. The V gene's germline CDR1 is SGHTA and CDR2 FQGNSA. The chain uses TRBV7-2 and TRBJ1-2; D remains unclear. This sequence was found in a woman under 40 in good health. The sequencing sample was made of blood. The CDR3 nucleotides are TGTGCCAGCAGCTTAGAGTGGGGTGGCTACACCTTC. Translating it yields CASSLEWGGYTF.